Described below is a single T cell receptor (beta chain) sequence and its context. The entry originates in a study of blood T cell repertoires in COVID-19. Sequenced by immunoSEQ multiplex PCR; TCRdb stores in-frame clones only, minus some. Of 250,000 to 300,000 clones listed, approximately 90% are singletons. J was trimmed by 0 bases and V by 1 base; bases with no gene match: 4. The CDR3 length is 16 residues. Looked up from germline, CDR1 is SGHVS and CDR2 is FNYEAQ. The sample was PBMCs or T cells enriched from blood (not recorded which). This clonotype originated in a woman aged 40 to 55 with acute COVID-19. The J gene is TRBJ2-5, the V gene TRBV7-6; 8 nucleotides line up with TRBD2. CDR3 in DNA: TGTGCCAGCAGCTTAGGAGGTAGCGGGAACCAAGAGACCCAGTACTTC. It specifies CASSLGGSGNQETQYF.